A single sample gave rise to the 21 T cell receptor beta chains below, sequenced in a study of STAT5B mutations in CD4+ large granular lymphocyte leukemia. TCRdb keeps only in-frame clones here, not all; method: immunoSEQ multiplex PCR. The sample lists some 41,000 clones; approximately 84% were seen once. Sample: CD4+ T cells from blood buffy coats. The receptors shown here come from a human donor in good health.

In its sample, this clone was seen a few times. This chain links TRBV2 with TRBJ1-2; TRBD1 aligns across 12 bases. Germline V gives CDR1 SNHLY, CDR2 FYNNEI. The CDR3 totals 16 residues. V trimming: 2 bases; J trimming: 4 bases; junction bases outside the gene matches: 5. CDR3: CASSESGTGGIYGYTF. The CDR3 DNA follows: TGTGCCAGCAGTGAATCCGGGACAGGGGGCATCTATGGCTACACCTTC. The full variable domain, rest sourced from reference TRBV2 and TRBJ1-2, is EPEVTQTPSHQVTQMGQEVILRCVPISNHLYFYWYRQILGQKVEFLVSFYNNEISEKSEIFDDQFSVERPDGSNFTLKIRSTKLEDSAMYFCASSESGTGGIYGYTFGSGTRLTVV.

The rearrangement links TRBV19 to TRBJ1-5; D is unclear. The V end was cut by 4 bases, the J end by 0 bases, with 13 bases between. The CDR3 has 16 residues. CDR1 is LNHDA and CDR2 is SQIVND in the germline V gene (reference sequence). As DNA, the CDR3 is TGTGCCAGTAGTAGCGTTGGGGTGAGTAGCAATCAGCCCCAGCATTTT. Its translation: CASSSVGVSSNQPQHF.

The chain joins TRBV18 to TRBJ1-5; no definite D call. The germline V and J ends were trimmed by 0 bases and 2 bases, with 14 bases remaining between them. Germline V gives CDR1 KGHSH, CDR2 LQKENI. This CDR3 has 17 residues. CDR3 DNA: TGTGCCAGCTCACCACCGGGTAGGGTAGTTGGCAATCAGCCCCAGCATTTT. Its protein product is CASSPPGRVVGNQPQHF. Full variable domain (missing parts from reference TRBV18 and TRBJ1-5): NAGVMQNPRHLVRRRGQEARLRCSPMKGHSHVYWYRQLPEEGLKFMVYLQKENIIDESGMPKERFSAEFPKEGPSILRIQQVVRGDSAAYFCASSPPGRVVGNQPQHFGDGTRLSIL.

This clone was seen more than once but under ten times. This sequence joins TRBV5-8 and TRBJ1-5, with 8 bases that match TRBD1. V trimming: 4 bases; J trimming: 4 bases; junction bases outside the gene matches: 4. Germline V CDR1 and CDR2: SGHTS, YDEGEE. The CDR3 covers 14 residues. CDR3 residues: CASSPRTGNQPQHF. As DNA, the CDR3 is TGTGCCAGCAGCCCTCGGACAGGGAATCAGCCCCAGCATTTT. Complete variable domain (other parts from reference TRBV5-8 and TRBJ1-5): EAGVTQSPTHLIKTRGQQATLRCSPISGHTSVYWYQQALGLGLQFLLWYDEGEERNRGNFPPRFSGRQFPNYSSELNVNALELEDSALYLCASSPRTGNQPQHFGDGTRLSIL.

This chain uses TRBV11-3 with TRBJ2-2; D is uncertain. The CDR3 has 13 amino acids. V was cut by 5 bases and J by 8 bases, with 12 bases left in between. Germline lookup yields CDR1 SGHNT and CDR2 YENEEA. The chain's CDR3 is CASSLGPRGELFF. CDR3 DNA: TGTGCCAGCAGCCTGGGTCCAAGAGGGGAGCTGTTTTTT.

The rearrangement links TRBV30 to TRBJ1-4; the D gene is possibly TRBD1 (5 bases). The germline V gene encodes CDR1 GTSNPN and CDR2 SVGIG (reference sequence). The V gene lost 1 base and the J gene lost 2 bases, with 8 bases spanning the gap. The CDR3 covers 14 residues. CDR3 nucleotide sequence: TGTGCCTGGAGTGGGGGGTGGACTAATGAAAAACTGTTTTTT. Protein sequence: CAWSGGWTNEKLFF.

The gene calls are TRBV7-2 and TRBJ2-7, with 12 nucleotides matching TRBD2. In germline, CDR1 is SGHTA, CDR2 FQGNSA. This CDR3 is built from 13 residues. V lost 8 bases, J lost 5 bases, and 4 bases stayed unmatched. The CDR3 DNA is TGTGCCAGCTTACTAGCGGGGGGAGACGAGCAGTACTTC. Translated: CASLLAGGDEQYF.

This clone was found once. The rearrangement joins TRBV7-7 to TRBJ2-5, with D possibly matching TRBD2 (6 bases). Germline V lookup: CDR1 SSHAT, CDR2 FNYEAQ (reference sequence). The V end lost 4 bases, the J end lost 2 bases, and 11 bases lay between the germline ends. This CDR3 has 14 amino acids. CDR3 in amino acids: CASSWGDGQETQYF. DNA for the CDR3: TGTGCCAGCAGCTGGGGGGACGGACAAGAGACCCAGTACTTC. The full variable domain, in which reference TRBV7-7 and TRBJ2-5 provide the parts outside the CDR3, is GAGVSQSPRYKVTKRGQDVTLRCDPISSHATLYWYQQALGQGPEFLTYFNYEAQPDKSGLPSDRFSAERPEGSISTLTIQRTEQRDSAMYRCASSWGDGQETQYFGPGTRLLVL.

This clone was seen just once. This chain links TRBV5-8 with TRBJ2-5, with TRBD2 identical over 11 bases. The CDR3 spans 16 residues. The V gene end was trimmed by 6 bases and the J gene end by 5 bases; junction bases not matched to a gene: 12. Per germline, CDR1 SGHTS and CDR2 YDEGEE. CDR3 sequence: CASTSNLAGGRETQYF. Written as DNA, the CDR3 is TGTGCCAGCACCTCAAACCTAGCGGGGGGCAGGGAGACCCAGTACTTC.

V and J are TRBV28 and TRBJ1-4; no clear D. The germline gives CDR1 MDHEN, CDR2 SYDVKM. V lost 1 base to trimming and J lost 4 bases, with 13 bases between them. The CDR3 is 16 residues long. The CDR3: CASSLLADGINEKLFF. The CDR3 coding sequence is TGTGCCAGCAGTTTATTGGCAGATGGCATTAATGAAAAACTGTTTTTT.

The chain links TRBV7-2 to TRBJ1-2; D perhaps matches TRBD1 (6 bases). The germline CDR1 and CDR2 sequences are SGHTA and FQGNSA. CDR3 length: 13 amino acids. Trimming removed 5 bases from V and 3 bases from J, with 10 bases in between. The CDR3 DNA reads TGTGCCAGCAGCCAGAACAGGGACTATGGCTACACCTTC. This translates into CASSQNRDYGYTF. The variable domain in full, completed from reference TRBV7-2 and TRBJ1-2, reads GAGVSQSPSNKVTEKGKDVELRCDPISGHTALYWYRQSLGQGLEFLIYFQGNSAPDKSGLPSDRFSAERTGGSVSTLTIQRTQQEDSAVYLCASSQNRDYGYTFGSGTRLTVV.

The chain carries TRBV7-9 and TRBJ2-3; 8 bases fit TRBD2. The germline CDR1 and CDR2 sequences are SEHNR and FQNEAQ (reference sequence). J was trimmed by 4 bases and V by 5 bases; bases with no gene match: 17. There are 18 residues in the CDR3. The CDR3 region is CASSPWLVSGNRADTQYF. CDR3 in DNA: TGTGCCAGCAGCCCCTGGCTGGTTAGCGGGAATAGGGCAGATACGCAGTATTTT.

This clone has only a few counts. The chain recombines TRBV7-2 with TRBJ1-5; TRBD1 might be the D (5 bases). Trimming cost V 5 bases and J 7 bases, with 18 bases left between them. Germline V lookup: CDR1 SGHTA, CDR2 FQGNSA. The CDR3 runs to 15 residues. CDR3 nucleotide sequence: TGTGCCAGCAGCCCCATGGGGGGGGAAGGGCAGCCCCAGCATTTT. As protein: CASSPMGGEGQPQHF.

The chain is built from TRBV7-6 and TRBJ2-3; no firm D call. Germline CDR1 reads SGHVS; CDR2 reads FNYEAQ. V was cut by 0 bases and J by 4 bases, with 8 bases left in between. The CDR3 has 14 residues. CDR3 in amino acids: CASSLAPLADTQYF. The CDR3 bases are TGTGCCAGCAGCTTAGCACCCCTCGCAGATACGCAGTATTTT. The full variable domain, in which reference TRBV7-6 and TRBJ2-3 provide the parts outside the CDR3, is GAGVSQSPRYKVTKRGQDVALRCDPISGHVSLYWYRQALGQGPEFLTYFNYEAQQDKSGLPNDRFSAERPEGSISTLTIQRTEQRDSAMYRCASSLAPLADTQYFGPGTRLTVL.

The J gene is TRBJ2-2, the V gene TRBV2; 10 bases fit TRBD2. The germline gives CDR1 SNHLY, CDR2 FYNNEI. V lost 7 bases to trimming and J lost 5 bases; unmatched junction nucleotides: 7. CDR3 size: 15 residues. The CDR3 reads CASNEGLARTGELFF. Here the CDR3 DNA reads TGTGCCAGCAATGAGGGACTAGCGAGGACCGGGGAGCTGTTTTTT.

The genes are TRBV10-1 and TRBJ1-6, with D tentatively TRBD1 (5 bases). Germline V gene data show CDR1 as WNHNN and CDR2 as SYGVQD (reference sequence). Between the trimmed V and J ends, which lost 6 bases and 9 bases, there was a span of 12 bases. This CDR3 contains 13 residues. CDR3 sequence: CASRGSRGSPLHF. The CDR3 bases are TGCGCCAGCAGAGGGAGTAGGGGTTCACCCCTCCACTTT.

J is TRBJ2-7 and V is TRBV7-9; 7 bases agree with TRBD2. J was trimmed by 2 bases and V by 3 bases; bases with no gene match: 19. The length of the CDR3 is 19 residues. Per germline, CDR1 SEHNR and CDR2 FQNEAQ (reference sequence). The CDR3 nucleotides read TGTGCCAGCAGCTTTACAGGTTGGGAGGGGACCTCCTTGGCCTACGAGCAGTACTTC. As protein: CASSFTGWEGTSLAYEQYF.

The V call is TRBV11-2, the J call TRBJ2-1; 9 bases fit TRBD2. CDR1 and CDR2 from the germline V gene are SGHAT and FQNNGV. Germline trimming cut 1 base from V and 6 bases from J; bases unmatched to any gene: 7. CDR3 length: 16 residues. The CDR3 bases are TGTGCCAGCAGCTTAGGTGGTAGCGGGAGCATCAATGAGCAGTTCTTC. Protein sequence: CASSLGGSGSINEQFF. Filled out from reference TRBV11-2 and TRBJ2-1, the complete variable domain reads EAGVAQSPRYKIIEKRQSVAFWCNPISGHATLYWYQQILGQGPKLLIQFQNNGVVDDSQLPKDRFSAERLKGVDSTLKIQPAKLEDSAVYLCASSLGGSGSINEQFFGPGTRLTVL.

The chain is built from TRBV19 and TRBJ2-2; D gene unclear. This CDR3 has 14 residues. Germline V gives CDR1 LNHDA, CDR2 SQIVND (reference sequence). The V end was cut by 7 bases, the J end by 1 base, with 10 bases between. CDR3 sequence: CASISVVNTGELFF. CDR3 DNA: TGTGCCAGTATTTCGGTAGTGAACACCGGGGAGCTGTTTTTT.

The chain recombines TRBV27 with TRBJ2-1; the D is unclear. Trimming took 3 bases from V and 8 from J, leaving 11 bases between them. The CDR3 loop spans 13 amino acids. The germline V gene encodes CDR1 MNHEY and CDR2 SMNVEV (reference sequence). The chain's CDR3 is CASSFSLAHEQFF. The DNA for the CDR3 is TGTGCCAGCAGTTTCTCATTAGCACATGAGCAGTTCTTC.

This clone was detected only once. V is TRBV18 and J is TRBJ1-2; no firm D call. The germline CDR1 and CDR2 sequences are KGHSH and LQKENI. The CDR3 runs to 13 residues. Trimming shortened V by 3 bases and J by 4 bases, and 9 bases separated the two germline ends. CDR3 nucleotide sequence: TGTGCCAGCTCACCTGAGGGAACCTATGGCTACACCTTC. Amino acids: CASSPEGTYGYTF.